These 10 T cell receptor beta chains share one sample of origin, sequenced in a study of T cell changes during pregnancy in multiple sclerosis. Sequencing used immunoSEQ multiplex PCR; TCRdb keeps in-frame clones, though not all of them. This table holds tens of thousands of clones, around 90% found once. The sequencing used CD4+ T cells from peripheral blood mononuclear cells, collected in the second trimester of pregnancy. These receptor sequences come from a female donor with multiple sclerosis, enrolled in a pregnancy study.

The chain combines TRBV21-1 with TRBJ2-4; the table calls TRBD2, which could not be checked here. TRBV21-1 constitutes a pseudogene. The CDR3 runs 15 residues. CDR3 protein: CGKREDPPAKNIQYF. CDR3 DNA sequence: TGTGGGAAGCGGGAGGACCCACCAGCCAAAAACATTCAGTACTTC.

Regarding this clone: Other DNA sequences in this sample translate to the same CDR3. The CDR3 protein is CASSVAGQRGYNEQFF. DNA of the CDR3: TGTGCCAGCAGCGTAGCTGGCCAGCGGGGCTACAATGAGCAGTTCTTC. This chain joins TRBV9 and TRBJ2-1, with 7 bases aligning to TRBD2. The CDR3 contains 16 residues. Germline CDR1 SGDLS, CDR2 YYNGEE. V was clipped by 0 bases and J by 3 bases; unmatched bases: 6.

V gene TRBV5-6 combines with J gene TRBJ2-6; 7 nucleotides agree with TRBD1. The CDR3 loop spans 16 amino acids. CDR1 and CDR2 from the germline V gene are SGHDT and YYEEEE. The J segment lost 4 bases and the V segment lost 4 bases, leaving 8 bases of the junction unmatched. This CDR3 is CASSADRAGGANVLTF. In DNA form, the CDR3 reads TGTGCCAGCAGCGCCGACAGGGCGGGCGGGGCCAACGTCCTGACTTTC.

In nucleotides, the CDR3 is TGCGCCAGCAGCCAATACACGTCCAGGGAAACAGATACGCAGTATTTT. Protein: CASSQYTSRETDTQYF. The chain has TRBV4-3 and TRBJ2-3, with D maybe TRBD1 (5 bases). CDR1 and CDR2 from the germline V gene are LGHNA and YSLEER. V was shortened by 2 bases and J by 3 bases, with 15 bases between the two germline ends. CDR3 size: 16 residues.

This chain links TRBV7-6 with TRBJ1-2, with 10 bases aligning to TRBD1. The CDR3 runs 17 residues. Germline lookup yields CDR1 SGHVS and CDR2 FNYEAQ. Trimming at V came to 5 bases and at J to 1 base, leaving 10 bases not matched to a gene. CDR3 nucleotide sequence: TGTGCCAGCAGCCCCCTAGACGGGACAGGGGTTAACTATGGCTACACCTTC. It specifies CASSPLDGTGVNYGYTF. Variable domain in full (rest from reference TRBV7-6 and TRBJ1-2): GAGVSQSPRYKVTKRGQDVALRCDPISGHVSLYWYRQALGQGPEFLTYFNYEAQQDKSGLPNDRFSAERPEGSISTLTIQRTEQRDSAMYRCASSPLDGTGVNYGYTFGSGTRLTVV.

The rearrangement joins TRBV7-8 to TRBJ2-6; weak D call: TRBD1 (6 bases). Germline CDR1 is SGHVS and CDR2 is FQNEAQ. CDR3 length: 17 amino acids. V was trimmed by 5 bases and J by 4 bases, leaving 18 bases between them. The CDR3 is CASSPYIGGPGANVLTF. CDR3 nucleotide sequence: TGTGCCAGCAGCCCTTACATAGGGGGTCCCGGGGCCAACGTCCTGACTTTC.

This rearrangement joins TRBV18 to TRBJ1-1, with D possibly being TRBD1 (5 bases). Germline V gene lookup returns CDR1 KGHSH and CDR2 LQKENI. Trimming cost V 4 bases and J 3 bases, with 9 bases left between them. The CDR3 runs 13 residues. In DNA form, the CDR3 reads TGTGCCAGCTCACGGGGGGGGGACACTGAAGCTTTCTTT. Translated, it gives CASSRGGDTEAFF.

The V call is TRBV28, the J call TRBJ2-7; D remains ambiguous. In germline, CDR1 is MDHEN, CDR2 SYDVKM. V was clipped by 5 bases and J by 0 bases, with 11 bases between them. The CDR3 runs 14 residues. In DNA, the CDR3 is TGTGCCAGCAGTCCCAATCCTATCTCCTACGAGCAGTACTTC. Its translation: CASSPNPISYEQYF. Together with reference TRBV28 and TRBJ2-7, the CDR3 gives the full variable domain: DVKVTQSSRYLVKRTGEKVFLECVQDMDHENMFWYRQDPGLGLRLIYFSYDVKMKEKGDIPEGYSVSREKKERFSLILESASTNQTSMYLCASSPNPISYEQYFGPGTRLTVT.

V and J are TRBV19 and TRBJ1-1; TRBD1 might be the D (6 bases). The CDR3 loop spans 18 amino acids. Germline CDR1 is LNHDA and CDR2 is SQIVND (reference sequence). V was shortened by 3 bases and J by 0 bases, with 20 bases between the two germline ends. In DNA, the CDR3 is TGTGCCAGTAGTATGGCAGGGGATCGTTTTATTATGAACACTGAAGCTTTCTTT. It specifies CASSMAGDRFIMNTEAFF.

The chain has TRBV9 and TRBJ1-2; 7 bases agree with TRBD1. Germline CDR1 SGDLS, CDR2 YYNGEE. CDR3 size: 16 residues. V shed 4 bases, J shed 6 bases, and the junction held 15 bases outside the gene matches. The CDR3 nucleotides read TGTGCCAGCAGCACCAGTTTGACAGGGCGAGGGGATGGCTACACCTTC. Its protein product is CASSTSLTGRGDGYTF.